These T cell receptor beta chains were read from a single sample in a study of T-cell memory formation after mild COVID-19. TCRdb independently ran MiXCR on the 5' RACE reads; one entry per CDR3 protein. The table includes about 340,000 distinct CDR3 sequences, 10% to 15% detected once. The material sequenced was PBMCs or a T cell subset sorted from them (not recorded which). The receptor set was obtained from a young man who had mild COVID-19 (a few samples of this study predate the infection). Cell type and time point are not known. Both conserved end residues are part of each CDR3. A D gene is named only where the DNA matches it firmly. A clone size is listed for some rows: how often the clone was seen (once, few, many), or a class if it is expanded.

J | size | length | D | V | CDR3 | DNA
TRBJ1-3 | - | 14 | - | TRBV2 | CASSDGYSGNTIYF | TGTGCCAGCAGTGATGGATACTCTGGAAACACCATATATTTT
TRBJ2-7 | many | 15 | - | TRBV4-2 | CASSPGTGDPYEQYF | TGTGCCAGCAGCCCCGGGACTGGGGACCCCTACGAGCAGTACTTC
TRBJ1-2 | many | 17 | TRBD1 | TRBV24-1 | CATSDGGTGGTNYGYTF | TGTGCCACCAGTGATGGCGGGACAGGGGGTACTAACTATGGCTACACCTTC
TRBJ2-5 | few | 15 | - | TRBV12-3/TRBV12-4 | CASSLRGGWQETQYF | TGTGCCAGCAGCCTAAGAGGGGGTTGGCAAGAGACCCAGTACTTC
TRBJ2-2 | - | 14 | TRBD1 | TRBV19 | CASSTTGAAGELFF | TGTGCCAGTAGCACCACAGGGGCGGCCGGGGAGCTGTTTTTT
TRBJ1-2 | few | 14 | - | TRBV5-1 | CASSTRGGEEGYTF | TGCGCCAGCAGCACCCGAGGTGGGGAGGAAGGCTACACCTTC
TRBJ2-1 | many | 14 | TRBD1 | TRBV29-1 | CSAASGQVMGEQFF | TGCAGCGCAGCCTCGGGACAGGTGATGGGTGAGCAGTTCTTC
TRBJ1-3 | few | 16 | - | TRBV20-1 | CSARDVRRGAGNTIYF | TGCAGTGCTAGAGATGTCCGCAGGGGAGCTGGAAACACCATATATTTT
TRBJ2-1 | few | 15 | - | TRBV6-2/TRBV6-3 | CASSYFGTGNEKGFF | -
TRBJ1-1 | few | 14 | - | TRBV6-5 | CASSYPDRNTEAFF | TGTGCCAGCAGTTACCCGGACAGGAACACTGAAGCTTTCTTT
TRBJ1-1 | - | 15 | TRBD1 | TRBV9 | CASSVRGQGNTEAFF | TGTGCCAGCAGCGTTCGAGGACAGGGGAACACTGAAGCTTTCTTT
TRBJ1-2 | - | 12 | TRBD1 | TRBV6-1 | CASVTGFGGYTF | TGTGCCAGCGTGACAGGGTTCGGTGGCTACACCTTC
TRBJ2-1 | - | 14 | - | TRBV24-1 | CATSDFSHINEQFF | TGTGCCACCAGTGATTTTAGCCACATCAATGAGCAGTTCTTC
TRBJ2-3 | - | 17 | - | TRBV5-1 | CASSLAASRPRTDTQYF | TGCGCCAGCAGCTTGGCCGCCTCGAGACCTCGCACAGATACGCAGTATTTT
TRBJ1-2 | - | 14 | - | TRBV6-5 | CASRRQGRLLGYTF | TGTGCCAGCAGACGGCAGGGGCGGTTACTCGGCTACACCTTC
TRBJ2-3 | - | 14 | - | TRBV15 | CATSISRDFDTQYF | TGTGCCACCAGCATCTCAAGGGACTTCGATACGCAGTATTTT
TRBJ2-2 | few | 15 | - | TRBV7-9 | CASSLAVSNTGELFF | TGTGCCAGCAGCTTAGCAGTCAGTAACACCGGGGAGCTGTTTTTT
TRBJ1-4 | few | 14 | - | TRBV7-9 | CASSDGLRVEKLFF | TGTGCCAGCAGCGACGGACTCCGAGTTGAAAAACTGTTTTTT
TRBJ1-4 | - | 15 | - | TRBV4-2 | CASSQQGTTNEKLFF | TGTGCCAGCAGCCAACAGGGGACGACTAATGAAAAACTGTTTTTT
TRBJ1-1 | - | 14 | - | TRBV9 | CASSTTGMNTEAFF | TGTGCCAGCAGCACTACAGGGATGAACACTGAAGCTTTCTTT
TRBJ2-3 | few | 14 | - | TRBV14 | CASSQALTTDTQYF | TGTGCCAGCAGCCAAGCCCTGACCACAGATACGCAGTATTTT
TRBJ1-5 | few | 14 | TRBD1 | TRBV2 | CASHRGFSNQPQHF | TGTGCCAGCCACAGGGGTTTCAGCAATCAGCCCCAGCATTTT
TRBJ1-6 | few | 14 | - | TRBV12-3/TRBV12-4 | CASSLQGFHSPLHF | TGTGCCAGCAGTTTACAGGGTTTTCATTCACCCCTCCACTTT
TRBJ2-2 | few | 14 | TRBD1 | TRBV7-6 | CASSSQGAVGELFF | TGTGCCAGCAGCTCACAGGGGGCAGTCGGGGAGCTGTTTTTT
TRBJ1-4 | - | 15 | - | TRBV18 | CASSPPWGRSEKLFF | TGTGCCAGCTCACCACCGTGGGGGAGGAGTGAAAAACTGTTTTTT
TRBJ2-1 | - | 14 | TRBD1 | TRBV18 | CASSRTGLSNEQFF | TGTGCCAGCTCTCGGACAGGGTTAAGCAATGAGCAGTTCTTC
TRBJ1-1 | - | 11 | - | TRBV20-1 | CSARRQGKAFF | TGCAGTGCTAGAAGGCAGGGAAAGGCTTTCTTT
TRBJ2-7 | - | 14 | - | TRBV2 | CASSEQGTHYEQYF | TGTGCCAGCAGTGAACAGGGGACTCACTACGAGCAGTACTTC
TRBJ2-3 | few | 16 | TRBD2 | TRBV9 | CASSGVAGGPPDTQYF | TGTGCCAGCAGCGGCGTAGCGGGGGGGCCCCCAGATACGCAGTATTTT
TRBJ1-2 | - | 15 | TRBD1 | TRBV4-3 | CASSQEGTVNYGYTF | TGCGCCAGCAGCCAAGAGGGGACAGTTAACTATGGCTACACCTTC
TRBJ2-5 | many | 13 | - | TRBV2 | CASSASEQETQYF | TGTGCCAGCAGTGCTTCAGAACAAGAGACCCAGTACTTC
TRBJ1-2 | - | 15 | TRBD1 | TRBV7-3 | CASSLRQGDDYGYTF | TGTGCCAGCAGCTTAAGACAGGGTGATGACTATGGCTACACCTTC
TRBJ2-7 | few | 14 | - | TRBV12-3/TRBV12-4 | CASSLMRIRYEQYF | TGTGCCAGCAGTTTAATGCGGATTCGCTACGAGCAGTACTTC